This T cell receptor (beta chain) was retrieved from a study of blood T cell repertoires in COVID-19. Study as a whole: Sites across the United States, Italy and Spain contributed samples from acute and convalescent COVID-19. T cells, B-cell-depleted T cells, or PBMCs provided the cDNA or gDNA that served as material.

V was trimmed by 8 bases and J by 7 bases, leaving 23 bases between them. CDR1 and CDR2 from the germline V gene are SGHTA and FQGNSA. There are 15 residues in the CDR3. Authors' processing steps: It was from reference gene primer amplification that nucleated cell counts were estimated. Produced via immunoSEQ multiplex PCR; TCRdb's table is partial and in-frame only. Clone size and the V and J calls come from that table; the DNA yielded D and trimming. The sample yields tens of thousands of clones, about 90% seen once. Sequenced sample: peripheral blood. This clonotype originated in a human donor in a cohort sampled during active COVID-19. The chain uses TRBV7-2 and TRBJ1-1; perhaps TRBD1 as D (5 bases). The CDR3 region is CASGEPGLPLREAFF. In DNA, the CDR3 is TGTGCCAGCGGAGAGCCGGGACTCCCTTTACGTGAAGCTTTCTTT.